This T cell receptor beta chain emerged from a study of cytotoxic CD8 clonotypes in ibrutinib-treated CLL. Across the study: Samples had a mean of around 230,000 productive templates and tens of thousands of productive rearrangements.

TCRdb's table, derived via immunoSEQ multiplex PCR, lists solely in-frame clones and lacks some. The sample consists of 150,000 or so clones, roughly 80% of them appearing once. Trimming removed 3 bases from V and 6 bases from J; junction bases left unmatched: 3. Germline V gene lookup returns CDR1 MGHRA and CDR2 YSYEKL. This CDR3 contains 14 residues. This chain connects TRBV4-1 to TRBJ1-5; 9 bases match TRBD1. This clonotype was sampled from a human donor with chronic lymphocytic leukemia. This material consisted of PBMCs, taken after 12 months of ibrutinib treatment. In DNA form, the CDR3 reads TGCGCCAGCAGCCAGGGACAGGGAAGTCAGCCCCAGCATTTT. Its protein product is CASSQGQGSQPQHF.